This TCR beta chain emerged from a study of blood T cell repertoires in COVID-19. For the study at large: Researchers got acute and convalescent COVID-19 samples from the United States, Italy and Spain. PBMCs, B-cell-depleted T cells, or T cells were the source of the cDNA or gDNA that made up the material.

Method: immunoSEQ multiplex PCR; TCRdb's copy keeps in-frame clones and lacks some. The sample includes some 45,000 clones, nearly 80% of them seen just once. The length of the CDR3 is 14 residues. Germline CDR1 MDHEN, CDR2 SYDVKM. V lost 2 bases and J 5 bases, leaving 12 bases between the germline ends. The V gene is TRBV28, the J gene TRBJ1-2, with no clear D. The source is an older man with acute or convalescent COVID-19. Sequencing used peripheral blood. The CDR3 loop is CASSLVLRTYGYTF. The CDR3 DNA reads TGTGCCAGCAGTTTAGTCCTCCGGACTTATGGCTACACCTTC.